The present TCR beta chain was sequenced within a study of blood T cell repertoires in COVID-19. TCRdb keeps only in-frame clones here, not all; method: immunoSEQ multiplex PCR. The sample yields about 490,000 clones, roughly 85% seen once. Germline V CDR1 and CDR2: SGHDT, YYEEEE. The CDR3 has 14 amino acids. The V gene end was trimmed by 3 bases and the J gene end by 8 bases; junction bases not matched to a gene: 6. This receptor was identified in a human donor in a cohort sampled during active COVID-19. The chain combines TRBV5-6 with TRBJ2-1; 9 bases agree with TRBD2. Sequencing used peripheral blood. The CDR3 region is CASSSLAGAYEQFF. CDR3 DNA: TGTGCCAGCAGCTCCTTAGCGGGAGCATATGAGCAGTTCTTC.